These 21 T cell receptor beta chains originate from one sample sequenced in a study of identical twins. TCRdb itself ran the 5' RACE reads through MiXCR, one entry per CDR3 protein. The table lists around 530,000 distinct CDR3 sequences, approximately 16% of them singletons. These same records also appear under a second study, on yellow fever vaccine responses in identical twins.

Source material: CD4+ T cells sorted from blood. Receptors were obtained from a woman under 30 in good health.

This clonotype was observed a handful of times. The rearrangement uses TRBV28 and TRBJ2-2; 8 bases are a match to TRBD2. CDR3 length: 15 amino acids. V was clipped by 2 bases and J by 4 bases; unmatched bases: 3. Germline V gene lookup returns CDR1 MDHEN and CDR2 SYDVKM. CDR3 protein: CASSLGLASTGELFF. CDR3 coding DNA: TGTGCCAGCAGTTTAGGACTAGCTAGCACCGGGGAGCTGTTTTTT.

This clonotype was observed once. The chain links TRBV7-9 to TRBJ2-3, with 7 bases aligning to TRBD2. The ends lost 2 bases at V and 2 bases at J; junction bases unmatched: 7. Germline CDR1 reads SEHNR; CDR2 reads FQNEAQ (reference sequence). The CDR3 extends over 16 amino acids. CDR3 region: CASSLLAGENTDTQYF. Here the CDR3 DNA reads TGTGCCAGCAGCTTACTTGCGGGGGAAAACACAGATACGCAGTATTTT.

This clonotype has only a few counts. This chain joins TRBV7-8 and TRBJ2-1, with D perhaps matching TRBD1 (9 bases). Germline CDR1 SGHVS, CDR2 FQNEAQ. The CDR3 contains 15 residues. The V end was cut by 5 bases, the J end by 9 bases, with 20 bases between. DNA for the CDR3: TGTGCCAGCAGCAGGACAGGGGCGGGAGGAGGTGAGCAGTTCTTC. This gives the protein CASSRTGAGGGEQFF.

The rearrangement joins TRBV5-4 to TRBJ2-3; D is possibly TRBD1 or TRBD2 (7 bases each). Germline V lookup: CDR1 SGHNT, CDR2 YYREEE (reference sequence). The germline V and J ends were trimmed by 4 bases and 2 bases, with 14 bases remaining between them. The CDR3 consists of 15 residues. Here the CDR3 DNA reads TGTGCCAGCAGCCCCCAGGGGGGGGCCACAGATACGCAGTATTTT. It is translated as CASSPQGGATDTQYF.

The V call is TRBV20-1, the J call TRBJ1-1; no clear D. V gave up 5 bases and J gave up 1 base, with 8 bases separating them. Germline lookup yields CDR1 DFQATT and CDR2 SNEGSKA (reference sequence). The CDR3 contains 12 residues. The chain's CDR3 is CSAPEQNTEAFF. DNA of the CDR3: TGCAGTGCTCCTGAGCAGAACACTGAAGCTTTCTTT.

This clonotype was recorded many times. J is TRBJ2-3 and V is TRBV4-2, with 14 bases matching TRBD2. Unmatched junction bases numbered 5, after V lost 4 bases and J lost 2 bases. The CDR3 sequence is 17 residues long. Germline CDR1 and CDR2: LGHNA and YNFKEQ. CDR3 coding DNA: TGTGCCAGCAGCCGAGGACTAGCGGGGGGCCTCACAGATACGCAGTATTTT. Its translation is CASSRGLAGGLTDTQYF.

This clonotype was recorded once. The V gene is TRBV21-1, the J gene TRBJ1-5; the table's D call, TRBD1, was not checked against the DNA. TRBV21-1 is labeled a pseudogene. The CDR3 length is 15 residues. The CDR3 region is CASSAQGSSNQPQHF. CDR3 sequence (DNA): TGTGCCAGCAGCGCACAGGGGTCCAGCAATCAGCCCCAGCATTTT.

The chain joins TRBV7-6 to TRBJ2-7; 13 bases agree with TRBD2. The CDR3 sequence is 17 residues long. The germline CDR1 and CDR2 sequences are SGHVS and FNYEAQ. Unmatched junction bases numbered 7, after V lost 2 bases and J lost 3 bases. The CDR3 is CASSLILGTSGDYEQYF. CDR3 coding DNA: TGTGCCAGCAGCTTAATATTAGGGACTAGCGGGGACTACGAGCAGTACTTC.

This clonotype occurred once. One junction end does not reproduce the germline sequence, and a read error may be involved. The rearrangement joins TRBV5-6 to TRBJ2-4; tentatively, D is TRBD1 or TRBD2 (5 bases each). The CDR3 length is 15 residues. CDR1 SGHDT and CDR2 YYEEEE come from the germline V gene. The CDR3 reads CASSRSIQGPPDKGF. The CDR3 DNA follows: TGTGCCAGCAGCAGGTCCATCCAGGGACCACCCGACAAGGGGTTC.

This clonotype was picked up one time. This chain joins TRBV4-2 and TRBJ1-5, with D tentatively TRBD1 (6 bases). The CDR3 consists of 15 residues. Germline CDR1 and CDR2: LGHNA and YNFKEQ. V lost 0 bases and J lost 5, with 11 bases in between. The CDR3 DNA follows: TGTGCCAGCAGCCAAGATAAGCAGGGGCATCAGCCCCAGCATTTT. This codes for CASSQDKQGHQPQHF.

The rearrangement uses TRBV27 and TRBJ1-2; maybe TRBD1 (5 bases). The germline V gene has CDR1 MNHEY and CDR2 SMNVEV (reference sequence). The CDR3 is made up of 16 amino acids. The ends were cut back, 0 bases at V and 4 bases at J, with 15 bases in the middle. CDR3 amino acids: CASSLSNPGHSYGYTF. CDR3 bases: TGTGCCAGCAGTTTATCGAACCCTGGACACTCCTATGGCTACACCTTC.

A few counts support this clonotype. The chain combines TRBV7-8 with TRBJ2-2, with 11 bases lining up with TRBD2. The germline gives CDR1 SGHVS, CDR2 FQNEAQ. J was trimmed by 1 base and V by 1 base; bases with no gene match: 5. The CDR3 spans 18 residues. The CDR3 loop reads CASSLVRLAGGNTGELFF. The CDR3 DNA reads TGTGCCAGCAGCTTAGTGCGGCTAGCGGGAGGGAACACCGGGGAGCTGTTTTTT.

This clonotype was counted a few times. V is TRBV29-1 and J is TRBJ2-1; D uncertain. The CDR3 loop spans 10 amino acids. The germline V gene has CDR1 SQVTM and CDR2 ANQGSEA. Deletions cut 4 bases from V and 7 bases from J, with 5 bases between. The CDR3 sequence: CSVVGNEQFF. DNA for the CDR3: TGCAGCGTTGTCGGGAATGAGCAGTTCTTC.

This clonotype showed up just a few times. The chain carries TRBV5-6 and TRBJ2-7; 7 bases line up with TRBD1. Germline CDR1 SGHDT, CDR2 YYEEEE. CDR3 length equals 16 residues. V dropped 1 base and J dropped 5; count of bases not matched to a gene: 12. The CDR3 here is CASSLKWDSVFHEQYF. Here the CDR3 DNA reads TGTGCCAGCAGCTTGAAATGGGACAGCGTATTTCACGAGCAGTACTTC. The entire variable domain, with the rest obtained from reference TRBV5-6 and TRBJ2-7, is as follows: DAGVTQSPTHLIKTRGQQVTLRCSPKSGHDTVSWYQQALGQGPQFIFQYYEEEERQRGNFPDRFSGHQFPNYSSELNVNALLLGDSALYLCASSLKWDSVFHEQYFGPGTRLTVT.

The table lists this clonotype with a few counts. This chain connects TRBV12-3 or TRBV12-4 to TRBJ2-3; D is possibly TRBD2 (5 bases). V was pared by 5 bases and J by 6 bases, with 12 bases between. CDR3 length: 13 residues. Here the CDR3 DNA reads TGTGCCAGCAGTCGAGAGGGTATGGATACGCAGTATTTT. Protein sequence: CASSREGMDTQYF.

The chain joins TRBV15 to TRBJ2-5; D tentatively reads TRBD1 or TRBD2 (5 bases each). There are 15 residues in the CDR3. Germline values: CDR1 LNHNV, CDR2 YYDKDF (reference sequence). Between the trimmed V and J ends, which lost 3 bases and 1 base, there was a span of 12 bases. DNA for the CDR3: TGTGCCACCAGCAGCCGGGACCCAAGCCAAGAGACCCAGTACTTC. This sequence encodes CATSSRDPSQETQYF.

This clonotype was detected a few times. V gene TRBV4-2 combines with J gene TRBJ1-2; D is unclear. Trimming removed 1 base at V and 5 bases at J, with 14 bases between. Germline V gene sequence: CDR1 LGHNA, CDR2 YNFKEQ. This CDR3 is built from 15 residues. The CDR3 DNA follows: TGTGCCAGCAGCCAAGTGCAGTTCGAAATTTATGGCTACACCTTC. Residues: CASSQVQFEIYGYTF.

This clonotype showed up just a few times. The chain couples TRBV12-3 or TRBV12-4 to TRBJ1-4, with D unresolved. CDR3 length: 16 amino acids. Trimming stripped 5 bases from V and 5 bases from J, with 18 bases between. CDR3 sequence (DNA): TGTGCCAGCAGTCCTGATACGGGAAAGGAGAATGAAAAACTGTTTTTT. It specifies CASSPDTGKENEKLFF.

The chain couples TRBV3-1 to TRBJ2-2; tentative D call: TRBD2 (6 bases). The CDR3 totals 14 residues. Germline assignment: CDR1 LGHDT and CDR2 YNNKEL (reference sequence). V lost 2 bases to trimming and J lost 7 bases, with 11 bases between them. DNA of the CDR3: TGTGCCAGCAGCCAATATGGGGGGAACGGGGAGCTGTTTTTT. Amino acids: CASSQYGGNGELFF.

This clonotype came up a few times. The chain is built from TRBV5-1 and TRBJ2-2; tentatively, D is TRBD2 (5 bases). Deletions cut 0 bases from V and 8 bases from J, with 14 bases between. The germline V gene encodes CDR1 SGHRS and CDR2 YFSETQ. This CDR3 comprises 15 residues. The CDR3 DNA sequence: TGCGCCAGCAGCTTGGGAGGACTTCCGGCAGGGGAGCTGTTTTTT. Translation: CASSLGGLPAGELFF.

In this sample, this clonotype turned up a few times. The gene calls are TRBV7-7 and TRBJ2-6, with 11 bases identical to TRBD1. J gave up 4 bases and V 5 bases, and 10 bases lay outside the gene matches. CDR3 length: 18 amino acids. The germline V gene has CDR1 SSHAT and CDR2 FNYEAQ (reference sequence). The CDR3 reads CASSAQDRGLTGANVLTF. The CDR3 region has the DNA TGTGCCAGCAGCGCGCAGGACAGGGGGCTAACAGGGGCCAACGTCCTGACTTTC. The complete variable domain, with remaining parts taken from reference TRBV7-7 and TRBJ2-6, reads GAGVSQSPRYKVTKRGQDVTLRCDPISSHATLYWYQQALGQGPEFLTYFNYEAQPDKSGLPSDRFSAERPEGSISTLTIQRTEQRDSAMYRCASSAQDRGLTGANVLTFGAGSRLTVL.